These T cell receptor beta chains were read from a single sample in a study of T cells after yellow fever vaccination. TCRdb re-called the 5' RACE reads through MiXCR, storing one row per CDR3 protein. The data hold under 300,000 distinct CDR3 sequences, with 6.9% observed a single time. Sequenced here: CD4+ T cells sorted from PBMCs, sampled 15 days after the yellow fever booster vaccination. The receptors stem from a man aged 30-40 years who received the YFV17D yellow fever vaccine. Each CDR3 is given with its conserved first and last residue. The D gene is left open where the match is weak. Part of the rows lack a size; the others show once, few, many or a class for expanded clones.

DNA,CDR3,size,J,D,V
TGTGCCAGCAGTGATGACAGGGACGAGCAGTACTTC,CASSDDRDEQYF,-,TRBJ2-7,TRBD1,TRBV28
TGTGCCAGCGAAATCCTGGGGGTCGGGGGGCCCACAGATACGCAGTATTTT,CASEILGVGGPTDTQYF,many,TRBJ2-3,-,TRBV7-8
TGTGCCAGCAGTTACCCTGAACCACATGTGGGGACTGTATGCCCCGGGGAGCTGTTTTTT,CASSYPEPHVGTVCPGELFF,-,TRBJ2-2,-,TRBV6-7
TGTGCCAGCTCCCTATCCTCTAGCGGGAGGAACTCCTACGAGCAGTACTTC,CASSLSSSGRNSYEQYF,few,TRBJ2-7,TRBD2,TRBV18
TGCGCCAGCAGCCAAAGGACTAGCGGGAATAAGAATGAGCAGTTCTTC,CASSQRTSGNKNEQFF,-,TRBJ2-1,TRBD2,TRBV4-3
TGTGCCAGCTATAGCTACAATGAGCAGTTCTTC,CASYSYNEQFF,-,TRBJ2-1,-,TRBV5-8
TGTGCCAGCAGCTTCCAAACTAACACTGAAGCTTTCTTT,CASSFQTNTEAFF,-,TRBJ1-1,-,TRBV5-5
TGCGCCAGCAGCATGCAGGCTTTGAACACTGAAGCTTTCTTT,CASSMQALNTEAFF,many,TRBJ1-1,-,TRBV5-1
TGTGCCAGCAGCTTAGCGCTACAGAGGGAGCAGTTCTTC,CASSLALQREQFF,many,TRBJ2-1,-,TRBV7-2
TGTGCCAGCAGTCCGGACAGAAAGAACACTGAAGCTTTCTTT,CASSPDRKNTEAFF,few,TRBJ1-1,-,TRBV12-3/TRBV12-4
TGTGCCACCAGCAGAGATGGGGGGCCTCCTAACTATGGCTACACCTTC,CATSRDGGPPNYGYTF,few,TRBJ1-2,-,TRBV15
TGCGCCAGCAGCCAAGATCGCGATATCCAGTACTTC,CASSQDRDIQYF,many,TRBJ2-5,-,TRBV4-3
TGTGCCAGCAGCCAAAAATTACCTCTACTGGGATATGGCTACACCTTC,CASSQKLPLLGYGYTF,few,TRBJ1-2,-,TRBV14
TGTGCCGTCAAAACAGGGCCAACCTACGAGCAGTACTTC,CAVKTGPTYEQYF,few,TRBJ2-7,-,TRBV2
TGTGCCAGCAGCCGGGCGACAGGGGGCATTGGCTACACCTTC,CASSRATGGIGYTF,few,TRBJ1-2,TRBD1,TRBV7-8
TGCGCCAGCAGCCCGCGACAGGGTCTAGCGGCTAGCGGAGATACGCAGTATTTT,CASSPRQGLAASGDTQYF,-,TRBJ2-3,-,TRBV5-1
TGTGCCAGCAGTTTAGGGTTAAACTCCTACGAGCAGTACTTC,CASSLGLNSYEQYF,many,TRBJ2-7,-,TRBV12-3/TRBV12-4
TGTGCCAGCTCACCCGGGGGGGGCATGGAGCAGTTCTTC,CASSPGGGMEQFF,-,TRBJ2-1,TRBD2,TRBV18
TGCGCCAGCAGCTTGGGAACGGCAGGGAGGACTGAAGCTTTCTTT,CASSLGTAGRTEAFF,few,TRBJ1-1,-,TRBV5-1
TGCGCCAGCAGCCAGGGACTAGCGGGAAGTGTAGAGTATTTT,CASSQGLAGSVEYF,-,TRBJ2-3,TRBD2,TRBV4-3
TGTGCCAGCAGCAACAGCGTCAGGGTCAATGAGCAGTTCTTC,CASSNSVRVNEQFF,-,TRBJ2-1,-,TRBV7-9
TGTGCCAGCGCGGGCCTGAACTATGGCTACACCTTC,CASAGLNYGYTF,few,TRBJ1-2,-,TRBV7-2
TGCGCCAGCAGCTTCTCAGATCCTCAGAGCTCCTATAATTCACCCCTCCACTTT,CASSFSDPQSSYNSPLHF,many,TRBJ1-6,-,TRBV5-1
TGTGCCAGCAGTGCTCGCGTGGAGGGTACGCAGTATTTT,CASSARVEGTQYF,many,TRBJ2-3,-,TRBV6-6
TGTGCCAGCACCTCCAGGACAGGGGGTGCCGGGGAGCTGTTTTTT,CASTSRTGGAGELFF,many,TRBJ2-2,TRBD1,TRBV7-9
TGTGCCAGCCAAGACCTAGCGGGCAATGAGCAGTTCTTC,CASQDLAGNEQFF,many,TRBJ2-1,TRBD2,TRBV28
TGTGCCAGTAGTGTCGACAGGAGAAGCGGGAATGAGCAGTTCTTC,CASSVDRRSGNEQFF,many,TRBJ2-1,-,TRBV19
TGTGCCACCAGCAGAGTAGCGGCCAGCACAGATACGCAGTATTTT,CATSRVAASTDTQYF,-,TRBJ2-3,-,TRBV15
TGTGCCAGCAGCCATTCCCGGGAAGCCTACGAGCAGTACTTC,CASSHSREAYEQYF,many,TRBJ2-7,-,TRBV7-9
TGTGCCAGCTCACCCGGCGTAGGCACTGAAGCTTTCTTT,CASSPGVGTEAFF,few,TRBJ1-1,-,TRBV18
TGCAGTGCTAGAGGGGGTCCCCCCTACGAGCAGTACTTC,CSARGGPPYEQYF,few,TRBJ2-7,-,TRBV20-1
TGTGCCAGCTCAACATCAGCGGGAGCGGGCGAGCAGTACTTC,CASSTSAGAGEQYF,-,TRBJ2-7,TRBD2,TRBV18
TGCAGTGCTAACCCATCCACCGGGACTAGCACAGATACGCAGTATTTT,CSANPSTGTSTDTQYF,few,TRBJ2-3,-,TRBV20-1
TGTGCCAGCAGCCTAGGGGAGAGGGGCGAGCAGTACTTC,CASSLGERGEQYF,few,TRBJ2-7,-,TRBV12-3/TRBV12-4
TGTGCCATCTACGCAGGGTCGGGGACTAGCGGACAGTACAATGAGCAGTTCTTC,CAIYAGSGTSGQYNEQFF,few,TRBJ2-1,TRBD2,TRBV10-3
TGTGCCAGCAGCCCTCCCCCGTTGGTCAGCGAGCAGTTCTTC,CASSPPPLVSEQFF,-,TRBJ2-1,-,TRBV5-6
TGTGCCAGCAGCAAATCAGGGTTCAATCAGCCCCAGCATTTT,CASSKSGFNQPQHF,few,TRBJ1-5,-,TRBV21-1
TGCGCCAGCAGCTCTAGTGGGGAGGACCAAGAGACCCAGTACTTC,CASSSSGEDQETQYF,-,TRBJ2-5,-,TRBV5-1
TGTGCCAGCAGTTTAGGACAGATCCTTAACACCGGGGAGCTGTTTTTT,CASSLGQILNTGELFF,-,TRBJ2-2,-,TRBV12-3/TRBV12-4
TGCAGTGCTCGGACTAGCGGGATCCACGAGCAGTACTTC,CSARTSGIHEQYF,many,TRBJ2-7,TRBD2,TRBV20-1
TGCAGTGCTAGGGGAAGCGGGAGACGAAACAATGAGCAGTTCTTC,CSARGSGRRNNEQFF,-,TRBJ2-1,TRBD2,TRBV20-1
TGTGCCATCACCCAGGGTTGGTCAAGTGTCAATGAGCAGTTCTTC,CAITQGWSSVNEQFF,few,TRBJ2-1,-,TRBV10-3
TGTGCCAGCAGCCCCCGGAGTAATGAGCAGTTCTTC,CASSPRSNEQFF,many,TRBJ2-1,-,TRBV7-2
TGTGCCAGCAGCCTGGGACAGGGAACTCCCTACGAGCAGTACTTC,CASSLGQGTPYEQYF,few,TRBJ2-7,TRBD1,TRBV7-2
TGTGCCAGCAGCTTAGTCACTAGCGGGAGGGAGCTGTTTTTT,CASSLVTSGRELFF,-,TRBJ2-2,TRBD2,TRBV7-2
TGTGCCAGCAGGACAAAACCCCAGGACAGCTTATACAATGAGCAGTTCTTC,CASRTKPQDSLYNEQFF,many,TRBJ2-1,-,TRBV6-2/TRBV6-3
TGTGCCAGCAGCTCCGCGATGAGGGTACACGAGCAGTACTTC,CASSSAMRVHEQYF,many,TRBJ2-7,-,TRBV11-2
TGTGCCAGTAGCCGGTCCCTGGGGACCCAGTACTTC,CASSRSLGTQYF,few,TRBJ2-5,-,TRBV19
TGCAGTGCTAGAGATCTTCGAGGGGGCGTATACGAGCAGTACTTC,CSARDLRGGVYEQYF,few,TRBJ2-7,TRBD1,TRBV20-1
TGTGCCAGCAGTAGACCCCGCGCCCCCTACGAGCAGTACTTC,CASSRPRAPYEQYF,-,TRBJ2-7,-,TRBV28